A single sample gave rise to the 10 T cell receptor beta chains below, sequenced in a study of CD8+ T cells in alopecia areata. Sequencing used cDNA as its template, made by extracting RNA and reverse transcribing it. Only in-frame clones appear in the TCRdb table, and some are missing; sequencing was by immunoSEQ multiplex PCR. Of 200,000 to 250,000 clones listed, about two thirds are singletons. The material was CD4+ T cells sorted from blood, obtained at week 0. The receptors were gathered from a human donor with alopecia areata.

The chain combines TRBV30 with TRBJ1-3; D call uncertain. Germline CDR1 is GTSNPN and CDR2 is SVGIG (reference sequence). Trimming stripped 5 bases from V and 0 bases from J, with 11 bases between. The CDR3 covers 14 residues. CDR3 bases: TGTGCCTGGGGACGTCCGAGCTCTGGAAACACCATATATTTT. Protein: CAWGRPSSGNTIYF.

This clone has just a few counts. The gene calls are TRBV2 and TRBJ2-5; no firm D call. Trimming left V 5 bases short and J 2 bases short, with 9 bases between. The V gene's germline CDR1 is SNHLY and CDR2 FYNNEI. The CDR3 has 13 residues. The CDR3 region is CASSFRLQETQYF. CDR3 DNA sequence: TGTGCCAGCAGTTTTCGACTGCAAGAGACCCAGTACTTC.

There are a few counts of this clone. The genes are TRBV27 and TRBJ2-1, with D maybe TRBD2 (6 bases). This CDR3 is 14 amino acids long. The V gene's germline CDR1 is MNHEY and CDR2 SMNVEV (reference sequence). Between the trimmed V and J ends, which lost 2 bases and 3 bases, there was a span of 8 bases. The CDR3 is CASSLRTNYNEQFF. CDR3 nucleotide sequence: TGTGCCAGCAGTTTAAGGACTAACTACAATGAGCAGTTCTTC.

The chain has TRBV5-1 and TRBJ2-1; D is ambiguous. Germline CDR1 reads SGHRS; CDR2 reads YFSETQ. This CDR3 has 14 residues. Trimming left V 2 bases short and J 1 base short, with 7 bases between. For the CDR3, the DNA is TGCGCCAGCAGCTTCGACACGTCCTACAATGAGCAGTTCTTC. Amino acid sequence: CASSFDTSYNEQFF.

The chain joins TRBV29-1 to TRBJ2-1, with TRBD1 matching 10 bases. The ends lost 8 bases at V and 6 bases at J; junction bases unmatched: 7. This CDR3 has 13 residues. Looked up from germline, CDR1 is SQVTM and CDR2 is ANQGSEA. CDR3 sequence (DNA): TGCAGCTCATACCGGGACAGGGGCAATGAGCAGTTCTTC. Amino acid sequence: CSSYRDRGNEQFF.

This clone was counted a few times. V and J are TRBV9 and TRBJ2-3, with D perhaps TRBD1 or TRBD2 (5 bases each). V lost 5 bases, J lost 5 bases, and 12 bases lay in between. There are 13 residues in the CDR3. CDR1 SGDLS and CDR2 YYNGEE come from the germline V gene. The CDR3 DNA reads as TGTGCCAGCAGTCGCACTAGGGGAGATACGCAGTATTTT. Translating gives CASSRTRGDTQYF.

The rearrangement joins TRBV7-2 to TRBJ2-1; 7 bases line up with TRBD2. Germline V CDR1 and CDR2: SGHTA, FQGNSA. The CDR3 runs 14 residues. J lost 8 bases, V lost 4 bases, and 8 bases had no gene match. CDR3 sequence reads: CASSYTGTNDEQFF. The CDR3 coding sequence is TGTGCCAGCAGCTATACCGGGACTAACGATGAGCAGTTCTTC.

This clone was counted only a few times. Within the sample, other DNA sequences also encode this same CDR3. V and J are TRBV29-1 and TRBJ2-7; D not certain. V lost 6 bases to trimming and J lost 0 bases, with 9 bases between them. The CDR3 covers 12 residues. CDR1 SQVTM and CDR2 ANQGSEA come from the germline V gene. DNA for the CDR3: TGCAGCGTCGGACGGGCCTCCTACGAGCAGTACTTC. It specifies CSVGRASYEQYF.

This clone has just a few counts. This sequence joins TRBV5-1 and TRBJ1-5; D may be TRBD1 (5 bases). Germline CDR1 is SGHRS and CDR2 is YFSETQ. The V and J ends lost 0 bases and 5 bases respectively, with 6 bases between them. The CDR3 extends over 13 amino acids. The DNA of the CDR3 is TGCGCCAGCAGCTTGGCGGGGGATCAGCCCCAGCATTTT. Translated: CASSLAGDQPQHF.

This CDR3 reads CASSEPGGTDTQYF. DNA for the CDR3: TGTGCCAGCAGTGAACCGGGAGGCACAGATACGCAGTATTTT. This sequence joins TRBV25-1 and TRBJ2-3, with D maybe TRBD2 (6 bases). This CDR3 is built from 14 residues. Germline V gene lookup returns CDR1 MGHDK and CDR2 SYGVNS. Trimming took 2 bases from V and 1 from J, leaving 7 bases between them.